The T cell receptor (beta chain) under discussion was sequenced for a study of blood T cell repertoires in COVID-19. Study in general: Whether acute or convalescent, the COVID-19 samples came from the United States, Italy and Spain. Sources were T cells, B-cell-depleted T cells, or PBMCs; the material itself was cDNA or gDNA.

Germline V gene sequence: CDR1 SGHDN, CDR2 FVKESK. The CDR3 covers 13 residues. Trimming removed 10 bases from V and 1 base from J; junction bases left unmatched: 4. Methods used by the authors: Reference gene primer amplification gave nucleated cell count estimates. Clones were read by immunoSEQ multiplex PCR, and TCRdb kept only the in-frame ones, dropping some. Clonal size and the V and J genes are those of that table, whereas D and trimming came from the DNA. The sample has about 70,000 clones, 81% seen once. Sequenced input: peripheral blood. The chain couples TRBV14 to TRBJ2-3, with 8 bases matching TRBD2. This sequence was found in a woman aged 70-85 years with acute or convalescent COVID-19. The DNA of the CDR3 is TGTGCCACAGGACTAGCTGGCACAGATACGCAGTATTTT. Amino acid sequence: CATGLAGTDTQYF.